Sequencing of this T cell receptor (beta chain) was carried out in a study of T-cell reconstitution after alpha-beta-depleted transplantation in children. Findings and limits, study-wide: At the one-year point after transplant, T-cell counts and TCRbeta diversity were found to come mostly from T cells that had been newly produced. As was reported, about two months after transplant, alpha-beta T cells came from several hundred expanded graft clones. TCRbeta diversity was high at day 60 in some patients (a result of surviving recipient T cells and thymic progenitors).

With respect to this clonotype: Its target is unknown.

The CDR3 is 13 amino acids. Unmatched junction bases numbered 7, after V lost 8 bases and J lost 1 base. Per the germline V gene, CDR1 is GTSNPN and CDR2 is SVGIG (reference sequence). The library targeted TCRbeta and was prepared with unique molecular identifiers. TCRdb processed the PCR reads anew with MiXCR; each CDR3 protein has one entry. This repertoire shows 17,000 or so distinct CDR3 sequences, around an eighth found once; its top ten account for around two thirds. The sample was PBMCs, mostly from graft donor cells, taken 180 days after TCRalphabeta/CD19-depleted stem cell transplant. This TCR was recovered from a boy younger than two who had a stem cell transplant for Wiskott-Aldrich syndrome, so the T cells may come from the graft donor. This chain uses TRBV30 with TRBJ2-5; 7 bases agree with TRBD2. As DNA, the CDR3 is TGTGCCGGGGGACCGGGGGGCCAAGAGACCCAGTACTTC. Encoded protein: CAGGPGGQETQYF.